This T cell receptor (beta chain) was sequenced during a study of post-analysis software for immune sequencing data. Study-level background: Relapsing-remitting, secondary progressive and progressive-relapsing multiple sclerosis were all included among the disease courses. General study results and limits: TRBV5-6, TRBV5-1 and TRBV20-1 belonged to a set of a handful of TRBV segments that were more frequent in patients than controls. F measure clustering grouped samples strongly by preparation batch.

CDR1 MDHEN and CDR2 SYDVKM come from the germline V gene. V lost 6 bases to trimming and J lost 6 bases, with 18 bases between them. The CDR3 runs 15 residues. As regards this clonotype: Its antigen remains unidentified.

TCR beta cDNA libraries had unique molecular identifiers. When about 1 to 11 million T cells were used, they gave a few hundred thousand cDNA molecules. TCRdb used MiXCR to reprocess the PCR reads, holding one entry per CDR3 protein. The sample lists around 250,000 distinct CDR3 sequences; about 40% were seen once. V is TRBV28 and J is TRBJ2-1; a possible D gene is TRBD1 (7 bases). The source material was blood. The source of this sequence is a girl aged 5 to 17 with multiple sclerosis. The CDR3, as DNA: TGTGCCAGCAGGCCAGGGGGGCCAGCTGGCAATGAGCAGTTCTTC. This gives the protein CASRPGGPAGNEQFF. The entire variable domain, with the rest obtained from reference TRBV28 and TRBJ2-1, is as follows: DVKVTQSSRYLVKRTGEKVFLECVQDMDHENMFWYRQDPGLGLRLIYFSYDVKMKEKGDIPEGYSVSREKKERFSLILESASTNQTSMYLCASRPGGPAGNEQFFGPGTRLTVL.